The 5 T cell receptor beta chains reported below all come from one sample, sequenced in a study of CD8 T cells in Susac syndrome. Random hexamers were used to reverse transcribe an amount of about 0.45 to 1 ug RNA. TCRdb used MiXCR to reprocess the immunoSEQ multiplex PCR reads, holding one entry per CDR3 protein. The table has 180,000 or so distinct CDR3 sequences, more than 90% seen once. Sequencing input: CD4+ T cells from PBMCs. The receptors shown here come from a human donor with multiple sclerosis.

The CDR3 DNA sequence: TGCAGCGTTGATCTTCTCGGGACCTACGAGCAGTACTTC. Protein: CSVDLLGTYEQYF. The chain uses TRBV29-1 and TRBJ2-7; D is possibly TRBD2 (5 bases). CDR1 is SQVTM, CDR2 ANQGSEA, per germline. The V end was cut by 3 bases, the J end by 2 bases, with 11 bases between. This CDR3 is 13 amino acids long.

V and J are TRBV2 and TRBJ2-5, with 8 bases matching TRBD1. Trimming took 8 bases from V and 5 from J; bases not matched to a gene: 7. This CDR3 comprises 13 residues. CDR1 and CDR2 (germline): SNHLY, FYNNEI. The CDR3: CASGSGGRETQYF. CDR3 coding DNA: TGTGCCAGCGGGTCAGGGGGCCGTGAGACCCAGTACTTC.

The chain joins TRBV11-2 to TRBJ2-3; D not resolved. This CDR3 region has 17 residues. Germline CDR1 and CDR2: SGHAT and FQNNGV. Trimming cost V 0 bases and J 6 bases, with 19 bases left between them. CDR3 sequence: CASSLDRSGLGSDTQYF. CDR3 coding DNA: TGTGCCAGCAGCTTAGATAGGTCAGGCCTAGGATCGGATACGCAGTATTTT.

The chain couples TRBV4-2 to TRBJ2-7; TRBD1 matches at 8 bases. Germline V lookup: CDR1 LGHNA, CDR2 YNFKEQ. The junction had 10 bases not matched to a gene; V was cut back by 3 bases and J by 0 bases. The CDR3 contains 17 residues. The CDR3 DNA follows: TGTGCCAGCAGCCAGCCCGGACAGGGAAGGCTCTCCTACGAGCAGTACTTC. Its translation: CASSQPGQGRLSYEQYF.

The rearrangement joins TRBV13 to TRBJ2-5; D is unresolved. Germline-derived CDR1 and CDR2 are PRHDT and FYEKMQ (reference sequence). The V gene lost 1 base and the J gene lost 9 bases, with 15 bases spanning the gap. This CDR3 has 14 residues. The chain's CDR3 is CASSLVGRRWAQYF. In nucleotides, the CDR3 is TGTGCCAGCAGCTTAGTCGGTAGACGGTGGGCCCAGTACTTC.